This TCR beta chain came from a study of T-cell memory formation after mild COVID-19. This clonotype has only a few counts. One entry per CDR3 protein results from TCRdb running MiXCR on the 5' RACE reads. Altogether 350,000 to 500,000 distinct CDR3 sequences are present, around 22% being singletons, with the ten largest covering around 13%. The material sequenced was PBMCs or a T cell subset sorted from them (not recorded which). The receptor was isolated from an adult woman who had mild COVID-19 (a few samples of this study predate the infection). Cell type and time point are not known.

The CDR3 spells CASRWSFGGGDSYEQYF. DNA of the CDR3: TGTGCCAGCAGATGGTCTTTCGGCGGGGGGGACTCCTACGAGCAGTACTTC. This sequence joins TRBV12-3 or TRBV12-4 and TRBJ2-7; 9 nucleotides match TRBD2. J lost 0 bases, V lost 6 bases, and 12 bases had no gene match. The CDR3 covers 17 residues.